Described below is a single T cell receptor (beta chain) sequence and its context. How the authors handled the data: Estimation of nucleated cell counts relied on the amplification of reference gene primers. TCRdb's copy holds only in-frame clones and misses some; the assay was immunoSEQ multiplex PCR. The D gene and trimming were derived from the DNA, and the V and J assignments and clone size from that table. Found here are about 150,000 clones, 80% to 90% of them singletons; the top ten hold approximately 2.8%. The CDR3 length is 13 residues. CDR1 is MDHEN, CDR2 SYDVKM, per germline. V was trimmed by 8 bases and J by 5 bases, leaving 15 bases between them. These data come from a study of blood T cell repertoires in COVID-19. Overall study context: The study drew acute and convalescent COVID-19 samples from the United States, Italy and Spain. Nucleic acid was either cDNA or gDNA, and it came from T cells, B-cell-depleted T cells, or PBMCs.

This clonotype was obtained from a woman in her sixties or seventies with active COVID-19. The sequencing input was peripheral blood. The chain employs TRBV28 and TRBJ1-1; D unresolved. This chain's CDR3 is CASLTGGGTEAFF. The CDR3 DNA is TGTGCCAGCCTGACGGGAGGAGGGACTGAAGCTTTCTTT.